The T cell receptor beta chain under discussion was sequenced for a study of cytomegalovirus exposure and HLA in healthy donors. PCR used 60 Vbeta primers and 13 Jbeta primers. TCRdb's table, derived via immunoSEQ multiplex PCR, lists solely in-frame clones and lacks some. The sample includes 100,000 to 140,000 clones, 81% seen only once; the top ten take more than 2%. General study results and limits: TCR association rates varied by HLA locus in a later analysis, with DRB1 highest and HLA-C lowest. In an earlier analysis, in some 500 donors, most V segments appeared productive either ~87% or ~30% of the time.

Comment on this clone: The target antigen is unknown.

The CDR3 is made up of 15 amino acids. The V and J ends lost 2 bases and 3 bases, in that order; junction bases with no gene match: 5. Germline CDR1 reads SGDLS; CDR2 reads YYNGEE. The sequenced material came from PBMCs. The clonotype originates from a young man in good health and CMV-seronegative. The chain has TRBV9 and TRBJ2-7; 10 bases are a match to TRBD2. For the CDR3, the DNA is TGTGCCAGCAGCGTCACGACTAGCGGGCTCTACGAGCAGTACTTC. Amino acid sequence: CASSVTTSGLYEQYF.